This TCR beta chain was profiled in a study of Ad26.COV2.S vaccination and SARS-CoV-2 variants. This CDR3 is built from 16 residues. V shed 1 base and J shed 2 bases, with 12 bases lying between them. Germline values: CDR1 MNHEY, CDR2 SVGEGT. The treatment was: 15 to 20 received Ad26.COV2.S at low or high dose, single or two shots; roughly 5 received placebo; per-sample allocation not given. Day 63 following the first vaccine or placebo injection was when the samples were taken. Overall study findings and caveats: From the TCR breadth and depth analyses, total T cell responses may have been underestimated. Substantial breadth was reported for post-vaccination spike-specific CD8+ and CD4+ T cells. Participants in the vaccine arm had higher spike-specific TCR breadth; placebo recipients had lower.

TCRdb keeps only in-frame clones here, not all; method: immunoSEQ multiplex PCR. The table has some 290,000 clones, just over 85% seen once; the top ten hold 1.5% to 2.5%. About this clone itself: Its antigen is as yet unknown.

The chain recombines TRBV6-2 or TRBV6-3 with TRBJ1-5; D gene uncertain. The sequences come from peripheral blood, collected in a trial of Ad26.COV2.S vaccine versus placebo. The sequence came from a person between 18 and 65 years old who received the Ad26.COV2.S COVID-19 vaccine or a placebo. CDR3 DNA: TGTGCCAGCAGTTACTTCGGTGGTCTGGGCAATCAGCCCCAGCATTTT. Its protein product is CASSYFGGLGNQPQHF.